These 15 T cell receptor beta chains originate from one sample sequenced in a study of Ad26.COV2.S vaccination and SARS-CoV-2 variants. The method was immunoSEQ multiplex PCR; TCRdb's version includes in-frame clones alone and lacks a portion of them. Here the sample spans 300,000 to 400,000 clones, roughly 86% being singletons. Treatment denoted: roughly 18 received Ad26.COV2.S at low or high dose, single or two shots; a few received placebo; per-sample allocation not given. Sampling took place 63 days after the first vaccine or placebo injection. Source: peripheral blood, taken in a trial of Ad26.COV2.S vaccine versus placebo. All receptors come from a person between 18 and 65 years old who received the Ad26.COV2.S COVID-19 vaccine or a placebo.

The V gene is TRBV7-8, the J gene TRBJ2-7; 7 bases are a match to TRBD1. Germline V gene data show CDR1 as SGHVS and CDR2 as FQNEAQ. Trimming at V came to 1 base and at J to 1 base, leaving 4 bases not matched to a gene. This CDR3 region has 15 residues. DNA of the CDR3: TGTGCCAGCAGCTTAGTTGGGACAGAGTCCTACGAGCAGTACTTC. It specifies CASSLVGTESYEQYF.

Comments on this clone: This CDR3 is also generated by other DNA sequences in the sample. The chain recombines TRBV19 with TRBJ2-2, with 7 nucleotides matching TRBD2. Germline V gene sequence: CDR1 LNHDA, CDR2 SQIVND (reference sequence). With V trimmed by 6 bases and J by 0 bases, 1 base remained unmatched. The CDR3 has 14 residues. Written as DNA, the CDR3 is TGTGCCAGTAGCAGCGGGGCGAACACCGGGGAGCTGTTTTTT. Its translation is CASSSGANTGELFF.

Comment on this clone: One junction end does not reproduce the germline sequence, and a read error may be involved. The chain has TRBV7-7 and TRBJ1-4; no definite D call. The CDR3 has 15 residues. The V gene's germline CDR1 is SSHAT and CDR2 FNYEAQ (reference sequence). The CDR3 loop reads CASSPWTGGNEKLFF. DNA for the CDR3: TGTGCTAGCAGCCCCTGGACCGGAGGGAATGAAAAACTGTTTTTT.

This sequence joins TRBV7-8 and TRBJ1-5; D remains unclear. Germline values: CDR1 SGHVS, CDR2 FQNEAQ. The CDR3 has 14 amino acids. With 3 bases removed from V and 5 bases from J, the gap between germline ends came to 11 bases. CDR3 residues: CASSLGSGYQPQHF. CDR3 in DNA: TGTGCCAGCAGCTTGGGCAGCGGGTATCAGCCCCAGCATTTT.

CDR3 region: CASSQESRGRSPLHF. The DNA of the CDR3 is TGTGCCAGCAGCCAAGAGAGCAGGGGGAGGTCACCCCTCCACTTT. The V and J genes are TRBV3-1 (or the pseudogene TRBV3-2) and TRBJ1-6, with 7 bases that match TRBD1. V shed 0 bases and J 10 bases; nucleotides not matched to a gene: 6. This CDR3 is built from 15 residues. CDR1 and CDR2 (germline): LGHDT, YNNKEL (reference sequence).

The chain couples TRBV5-1 to TRBJ2-1; 8 positions agree with TRBD1. This CDR3 region has 14 residues. The J segment lost 7 bases and the V segment lost 4 bases, leaving 7 bases of the junction unmatched. Per the germline V gene, CDR1 is SGHRS and CDR2 is YFSETQ. Here the CDR3 reads CASSPQTGANEQFF. In DNA, the CDR3 is TGCGCCAGCAGCCCCCAGACAGGGGCGAATGAGCAGTTCTTC.

This clone has only a few counts. This chain uses TRBV7-3 with TRBJ2-6; no definite D call. The V gene's germline CDR1 is SGHTA and CDR2 FQGTGA. Trimming took off 4 bases at V and 0 bases at J, with 13 bases between the two ends. The CDR3 has 17 residues. CDR3 in DNA: TGTGCCAGCAGCTCGAATGGGCCCAGCTCTGGGGCCAACGTCCTGACTTTC. Translated: CASSSNGPSSGANVLTF.

This chain links TRBV3-1 (or the pseudogene TRBV3-2) with TRBJ1-2, with TRBD1 matching 7 bases. V shed 0 bases, J shed 7 bases, and the junction held 11 bases outside the gene matches. Germline loops: CDR1 LGHDT, CDR2 YNNKEL (reference sequence). The CDR3 runs to 16 residues. The CDR3 nucleotides read TGTGCCAGCAGCCAAGATGGGACAGTGGCACTCCGTGGCTACACCTTC. This translates into CASSQDGTVALRGYTF.

This chain links TRBV9 with TRBJ2-3; 7 bases match TRBD2. This CDR3 contains 17 residues. Germline V gene sequence: CDR1 SGDLS, CDR2 YYNGEE. With 4 bases clipped from V and 2 bases from J, the junction kept 13 bases outside the gene matches. CDR3 in amino acids: CASSPTQRAGDTDTQYF. CDR3 DNA sequence: TGTGCCAGCAGCCCCACACAACGCGCGGGAGACACAGATACGCAGTATTTT.

This chain connects TRBV7-6 to TRBJ2-3; D gene unclear. The germline CDR1 and CDR2 sequences are SGHVS and FNYEAQ. CDR3 length: 11 residues. V lost 3 bases and J lost 8, with 6 bases in between. The CDR3: CASSFDGTQYF. In DNA form, the CDR3 reads TGTGCCAGCAGCTTCGACGGTACGCAGTATTTT. Filled out from reference TRBV7-6 and TRBJ2-3, the complete variable domain reads GAGVSQSPRYKVTKRGQDVALRCDPISGHVSLYWYRQALGQGPEFLTYFNYEAQQDKSGLPNDRFSAERPEGSISTLTIQRTEQRDSAMYRCASSFDGTQYFGPGTRLTVL.

The J gene is TRBJ2-1, the V gene TRBV6-5, with 7 bases lining up with TRBD1. The V segment lost 2 bases and the J segment 4 bases; nucleotides outside the gene matches: 8. This CDR3 has 16 amino acids. CDR1 and CDR2 (germline): MNHEY, SVGAGI. CDR3 coding DNA: TGTGCCAGCAGTTACGGTACAGGGGCAGTATACAATGAGCAGTTCTTC. Amino acid sequence: CASSYGTGAVYNEQFF.

The J gene is TRBJ2-2, the V gene TRBV6-5; TRBD2 is a possible D gene (6 bases). Germline assignment: CDR1 MNHEY and CDR2 SVGAGI. V lost 6 bases to trimming and J lost 6 bases, with 14 bases between them. This CDR3 contains 14 residues. CDR3 nucleotides: TGTGCCAGCAGCAGCGGGCGGCTAGCCGGGGAGCTGTTTTTT. Translation gives CASSSGRLAGELFF.

This sequence joins TRBV5-4 and TRBJ2-6; 7 nucleotides align to TRBD1. This CDR3 has 17 amino acids. Losses at the gene ends were 4 bases for V and 0 bases for J; bases not matched to a gene: 7. Germline loops: CDR1 SGHNT, CDR2 YYREEE (reference sequence). In DNA, the CDR3 is TGTGCCAGCAGCGGGACAGCGACCCGCTCTGGGGCCAACGTCCTGACTTTC. Protein product: CASSGTATRSGANVLTF.

This sequence joins TRBV3-1 (or the pseudogene TRBV3-2) and TRBJ1-6, with TRBD1 as a possible D gene (6 bases). The CDR3 is made up of 13 amino acids. The germline gives CDR1 LGHDT, CDR2 YNNKEL (reference sequence). V was shortened by 4 bases and J by 10 bases, with 11 bases between the two germline ends. The CDR3 bases are TGTGCCAGCAGCCTCCCAGGGGACTCACCCCTCCACTTT. It specifies CASSLPGDSPLHF.

The gene calls are TRBV30 and TRBJ2-1, with TRBD2 as a possible D gene (6 bases). This CDR3 comprises 14 residues. V lost 4 bases, J lost 7 bases, and 17 bases lay in between. Germline lookup yields CDR1 GTSNPN and CDR2 SVGIG (reference sequence). The CDR3 is CAWNLGLMMNEQFF. The CDR3 DNA reads as TGTGCCTGGAATCTGGGACTGATGATGAATGAGCAGTTCTTC. Complete variable domain (other parts from reference TRBV30 and TRBJ2-1): SQTIHQWPATLVQPVGSPLSLECTVEGTSNPNLYWYRQAAGRGLQLLFYSVGIGQISSEVPQNLSASRPQDRQFILSSKKLLLSDSGFYLCAWNLGLMMNEQFFGPGTRLTVL.